The T cell receptor (beta chain) under discussion was sequenced for a study of beta chain features in type 1 diabetes. Study-level results: Among patients with Type 1 diabetes, TCRB CDR3s were moderately but significantly shorter in every one of the four CD4+ subsets.

Trimming took 0 bases from V and 5 from J, leaving 16 bases between them. Germline CDR1 SGDLS, CDR2 YYNGEE. The CDR3 is made up of 16 amino acids. This clone was observed a few times. The antigen is unknown. Reverse transcription of all isolated RNA meant that expressed TCRB transcripts were sequenced. TCRdb's table, derived via immunoSEQ multiplex PCR, lists solely in-frame clones and lacks some. Here the sample spans around 690,000 clones, around 12% being singletons. Material for sequencing was naive CD4+ T cells from blood. The clonotype originates from a man aged 25-45 years with type 1 diabetes. The V and J genes are TRBV9 and TRBJ2-3; the D is unclear. The CDR3 loop reads CASSVGVGPQGDTQYF. For the CDR3, the DNA is TGTGCCAGCAGCGTAGGAGTAGGCCCCCAAGGAGATACGCAGTATTTT.